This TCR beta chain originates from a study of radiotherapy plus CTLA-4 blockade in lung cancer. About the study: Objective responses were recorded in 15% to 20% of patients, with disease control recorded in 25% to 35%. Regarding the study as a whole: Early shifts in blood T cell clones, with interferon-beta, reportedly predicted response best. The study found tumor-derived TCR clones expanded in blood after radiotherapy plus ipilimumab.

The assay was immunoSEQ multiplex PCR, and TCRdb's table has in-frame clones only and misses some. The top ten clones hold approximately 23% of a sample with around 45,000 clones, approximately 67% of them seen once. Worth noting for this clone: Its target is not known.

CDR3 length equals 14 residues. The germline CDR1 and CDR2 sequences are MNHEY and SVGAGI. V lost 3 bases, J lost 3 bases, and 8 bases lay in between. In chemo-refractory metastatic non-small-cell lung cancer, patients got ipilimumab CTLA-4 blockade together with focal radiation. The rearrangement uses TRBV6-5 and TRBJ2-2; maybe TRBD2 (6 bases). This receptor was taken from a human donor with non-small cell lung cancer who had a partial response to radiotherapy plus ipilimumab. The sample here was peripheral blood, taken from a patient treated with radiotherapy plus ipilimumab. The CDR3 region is CASSYGDYTGELFF. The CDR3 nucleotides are TGTGCCAGCAGTTATGGGGACTACACCGGGGAGCTGTTTTTT.